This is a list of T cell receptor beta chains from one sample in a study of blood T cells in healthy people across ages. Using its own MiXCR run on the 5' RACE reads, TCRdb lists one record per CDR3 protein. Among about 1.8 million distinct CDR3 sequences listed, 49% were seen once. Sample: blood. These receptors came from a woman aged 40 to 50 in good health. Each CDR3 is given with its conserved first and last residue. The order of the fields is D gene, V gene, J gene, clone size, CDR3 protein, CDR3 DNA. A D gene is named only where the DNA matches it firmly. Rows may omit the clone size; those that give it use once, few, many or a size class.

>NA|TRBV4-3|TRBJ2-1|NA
CASSHHGASSYNEQFF
TGCGCCAGCAGCCATCACGGGGCGAGCTCCTACAATGAGCAGTTCTTC
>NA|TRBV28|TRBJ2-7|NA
CASSLSRLGSRAEQYF
TGTGCCAGCAGTTTAAGTCGACTCGGGTCCCGAGCCGAGCAGTACTTC
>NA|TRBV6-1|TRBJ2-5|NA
CASSVGANQETQYF
TGTGCCAGCAGTGTCGGGGCCAACCAAGAGACCCAGTACTTC
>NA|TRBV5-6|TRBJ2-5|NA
CASSFSGTMFGTQYF
TGTGCCAGCAGCTTTTCCGGGACGATGTTTGGGACCCAGTACTTC
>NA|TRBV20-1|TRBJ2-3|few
CSARDLWTDTQYF
TGCAGTGCTAGAGATTTGTGGACAGATACGCAGTATTTT
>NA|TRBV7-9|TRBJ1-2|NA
CASSFTGLVGYTF
TGTGCCAGCAGCTTCACAGGGCTTGTTGGCTACACCTTC
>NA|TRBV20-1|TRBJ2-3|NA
CSARAHLSADTQYF
TGCAGTGCTAGAGCACATTTAAGTGCAGATACGCAGTATTTT
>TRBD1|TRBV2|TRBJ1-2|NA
CASSEARGTGYGYTF
TGTGCCAGCAGTGAAGCCAGGGGGACTGGTTACGGCTACACCTTC
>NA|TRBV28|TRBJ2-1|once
CASSSRGREQFF
TGTGCCAGCAGCTCGCGGGGAAGGGAGCAGTTCTTC
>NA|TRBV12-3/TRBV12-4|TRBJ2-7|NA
CASSFSAYYEQYF
TGTGCCAGCAGTTTTTCGGCCTACTACGAGCAGTACTTC
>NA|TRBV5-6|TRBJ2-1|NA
CACRPPDSQYEQFF
TGTGCCTGCAGACCACCGGACTCTCAGTATGAGCAGTTCTTC
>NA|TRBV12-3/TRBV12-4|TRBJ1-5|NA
CASRGVLNQPQHF
TGTGCCAGCCGAGGGGTCCTTAATCAGCCCCAGCATTTT
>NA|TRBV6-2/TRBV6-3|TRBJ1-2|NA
CASSYSSAGVPYGYTF
TGTGCCAGCAGTTACTCATCGGCAGGCGTCCCCTATGGCTACACCTTC
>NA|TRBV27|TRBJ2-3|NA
CASSLSSQTTSTDTQYF
TGTGCCAGCAGTTTATCGTCGCAGACCACTAGCACAGATACGCAGTATTTT
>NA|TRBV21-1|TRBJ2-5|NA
CASSKPPETQYF
TGTGCCAGCAGCAAGCCGCCGGAGACCCAGTACTTC
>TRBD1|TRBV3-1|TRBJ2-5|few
CASSPYRGKEETQYF
TGTGCCAGCAGCCCGTACAGGGGAAAGGAAGAGACCCAGTACTTC
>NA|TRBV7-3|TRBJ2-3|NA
CASSREGSSTDTQYF
TGTGCCAGCAGCCGCGAGGGGTCTAGCACAGATACGCAGTATTTT
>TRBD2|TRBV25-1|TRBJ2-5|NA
CAGSERGTSRETQYF
TGTGCCGGCAGTGAACGGGGGACTAGCAGGGAGACTCAGTACTTC
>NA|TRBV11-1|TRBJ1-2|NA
CASSVRQLYGYTF
TGTGCCAGCAGCGTAAGACAACTCTATGGCTACACCTTC
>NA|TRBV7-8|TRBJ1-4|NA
CASSSDREKLFF
TGTGCCAGCAGCTCCGACAGGGAAAAACTGTTTTTT
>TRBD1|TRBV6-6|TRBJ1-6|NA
CASSYSRDRESPLHF
TGTGCCAGCAGTTACTCCCGGGACAGGGAATCACCCCTCCACTTT
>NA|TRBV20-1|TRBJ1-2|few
CSASVPGARGYTF
TGCAGTGCTAGTGTTCCAGGGGCGCGGGGCTACACCTTC
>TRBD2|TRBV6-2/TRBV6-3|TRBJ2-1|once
CASTDPTSGVFNNEQFF
TGTGCCAGCACCGATCCTACTAGCGGGGTTTTCAACAATGAGCAGTTCTTC
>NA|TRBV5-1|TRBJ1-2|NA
CASSSQLEGKSGYTF
TGCGCCAGCAGCTCGCAATTGGAGGGGAAGAGTGGCTACACCTTC
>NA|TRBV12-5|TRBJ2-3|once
CACGGRGPTDTQYF
TGTGCTTGTGGTGGGAGGGGGCCCACAGATACGCAGTATTTT
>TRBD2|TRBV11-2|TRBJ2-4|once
CASRHPSAGGGDIQYF
TGTGCCAGCCGCCACCCTAGCGCGGGGGGCGGGGACATTCAGTACTTC
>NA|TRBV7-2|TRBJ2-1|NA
CASSLPAGPFYNEQFF
TGTGCCAGCAGCCTCCCCGCGGGGCCTTTCTACAATGAGCAGTTCTTC
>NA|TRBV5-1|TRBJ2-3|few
CASSFSGSDTQYF
TGCGCCAGCAGCTTTTCAGGATCAGATACGCAGTATTTT
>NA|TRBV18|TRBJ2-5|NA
CASHVQGGETQYF
TGTGCCAGCCACGTACAGGGCGGCGAGACCCAGTACTTC
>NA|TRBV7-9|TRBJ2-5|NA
CASSLAQAHNEQYF
TGTGCCAGCAGCTTAGCCCAGGCTCACAATGAGCAGTACTTC
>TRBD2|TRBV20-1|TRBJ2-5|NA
CSARTPTSKETQYF
TGCAGTGCTAGAACACCGACTAGCAAAGAGACCCAGTACTTC
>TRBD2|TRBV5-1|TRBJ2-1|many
CASSLAGGGINEQFF
TGCGCCAGCAGCTTAGCGGGGGGCGGTATCAATGAGCAGTTCTTC
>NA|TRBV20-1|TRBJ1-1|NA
CSARDPPGAAFF
TGCAGTGCTAGAGACCCACCGGGAGCAGCTTTCTTT
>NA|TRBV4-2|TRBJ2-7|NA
CASSPASESYEQYF
TGTGCCAGCAGCCCAGCGAGTGAATCCTACGAGCAGTACTTC
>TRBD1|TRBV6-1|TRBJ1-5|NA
CASSGTQGANSNQPQHF
TGTGCCAGCAGCGGAACACAGGGGGCTAACAGCAATCAGCCCCAGCATTTT
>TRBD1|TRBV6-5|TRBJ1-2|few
CASSRTGEYYGYTF
TGTGCCAGCAGCCGCACAGGGGAGTACTATGGCTACACCTTC
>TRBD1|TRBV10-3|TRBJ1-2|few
CAISESTTGFNYGYTF
TGTGCCATCAGTGAGTCGACGACAGGGTTTAACTATGGCTACACCTTC
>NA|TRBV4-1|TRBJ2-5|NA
CASSQDVGTQYF
TGCGCCAGCAGCCAAGATGTAGGGACCCAGTACTTC
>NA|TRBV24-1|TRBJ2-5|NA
CATSDSARRGPQETQYF
TGTGCCACCAGTGATTCGGCCCGGAGGGGCCCCCAAGAGACCCAGTACTTC
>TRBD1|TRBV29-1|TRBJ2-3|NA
CSVRDRETDTQYF
TGCAGCGTCCGGGACAGGGAAACAGATACGCAGTATTTT
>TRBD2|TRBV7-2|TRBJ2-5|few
CASSLARGGLEETQYF
TGTGCCAGCAGCTTAGCGCGGGGGGGCCTGGAAGAGACCCAGTACTTC
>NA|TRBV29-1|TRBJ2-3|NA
CSFLRHGTDTQYF
TGTAGCTTCTTAAGACACGGCACAGATACGCAGTATTTT
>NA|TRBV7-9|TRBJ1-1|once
CASSLDMGRGNTEAFF
TGTGCCAGCAGCTTAGACATGGGCAGGGGGAACACTGAAGCTTTCTTT
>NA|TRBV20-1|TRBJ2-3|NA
CSAHGSRPLDADTQYF
TGCAGTGCCCATGGTTCTCGCCCCCTTGACGCAGATACGCAGTATTTT
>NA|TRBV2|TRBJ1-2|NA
CASLPGGSDYGYTF
TGTGCCAGTCTACCCGGGGGCTCTGACTATGGCTACACCTTC
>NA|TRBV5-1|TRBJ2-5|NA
CASRGLRGQETQYF
TGCGCCAGCAGAGGATTGAGAGGCCAAGAGACCCAGTACTTC
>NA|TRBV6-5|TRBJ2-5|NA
CASSYFGGRETQYF
TGTGCCAGCAGTTACTTTGGGGGAAGGGAGACCCAGTACTTC
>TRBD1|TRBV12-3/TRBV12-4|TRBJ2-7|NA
CASSLVGTGVGEQYF
TGTGCCAGCAGTTTGGTCGGGACAGGGGTAGGCGAGCAGTACTTC
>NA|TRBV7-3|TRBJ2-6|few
CASSFFTSGANVLTF
TGTGCCAGCAGCTTTTTTACCTCTGGGGCCAACGTCCTGACTTTC
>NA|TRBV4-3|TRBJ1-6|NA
CASSLTGTDSPLHF
TGCGCCAGCAGCCTCACAGGGACGGATTCACCCCTCCACTTT
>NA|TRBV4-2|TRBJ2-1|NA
CASSPPPAGRHNEQFF
TGTGCCAGCAGCCCACCCCCGGCGGGGAGACACAATGAGCAGTTCTTC
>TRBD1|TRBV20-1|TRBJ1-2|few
CSATWTGKYGYTF
TGCAGTGCTACCTGGACAGGGAAATATGGCTACACCTTC
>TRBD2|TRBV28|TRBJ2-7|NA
CASSTPWGLGIYEQYF
TGCGCCAGCAGTACCCCGTGGGGACTAGGCATCTACGAGCAGTACTTC
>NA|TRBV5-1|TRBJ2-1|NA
CASSLMDNRNEQFF
TGCGCCAGCAGCTTGATGGACAATCGGAATGAGCAGTTCTTC